This entry concerns a single T cell receptor beta chain. The antigen is unknown. The data stem from a study of CD8+ T cells in alopecia areata. Study overall: Treated patients were given 5 to 10 mg oral tofacitinib twice daily. Study conclusions and caveats: Lesional scalp, especially alopecia totalis/universalis, showed higher clonality than normal scalp. Besides other cells, scalp samples also yield sequences of resident alphabeta T cells from normal skin.

This CDR3 contains 16 residues. In germline, CDR1 is SGHRS, CDR2 YFSETQ. V was cut by 4 bases and J by 0 bases, with 16 bases left in between. Individuals with alopecia areata gave both lesional scalp punch biopsies and peripheral blood for collection. Investigators isolated RNA and reverse transcribed it into cDNA to act as the sequencing template. Measured with immunoSEQ multiplex PCR; TCRdb has only the in-frame clones, and not every one. The sample carries roughly 59,000 clones, 45% to 50% recorded once. The chain is built from TRBV5-1 and TRBJ1-2; D is perhaps TRBD1 (6 bases). This receptor was taken from a human donor with alopecia areata. This material consisted of CD8+ T cells sorted from blood, taken at week 0. The CDR3 coding sequence is TGCGCCAGCAGCCCGGACAGACTCCGCCCTAACTATGGCTACACCTTC. Its translation: CASSPDRLRPNYGYTF.